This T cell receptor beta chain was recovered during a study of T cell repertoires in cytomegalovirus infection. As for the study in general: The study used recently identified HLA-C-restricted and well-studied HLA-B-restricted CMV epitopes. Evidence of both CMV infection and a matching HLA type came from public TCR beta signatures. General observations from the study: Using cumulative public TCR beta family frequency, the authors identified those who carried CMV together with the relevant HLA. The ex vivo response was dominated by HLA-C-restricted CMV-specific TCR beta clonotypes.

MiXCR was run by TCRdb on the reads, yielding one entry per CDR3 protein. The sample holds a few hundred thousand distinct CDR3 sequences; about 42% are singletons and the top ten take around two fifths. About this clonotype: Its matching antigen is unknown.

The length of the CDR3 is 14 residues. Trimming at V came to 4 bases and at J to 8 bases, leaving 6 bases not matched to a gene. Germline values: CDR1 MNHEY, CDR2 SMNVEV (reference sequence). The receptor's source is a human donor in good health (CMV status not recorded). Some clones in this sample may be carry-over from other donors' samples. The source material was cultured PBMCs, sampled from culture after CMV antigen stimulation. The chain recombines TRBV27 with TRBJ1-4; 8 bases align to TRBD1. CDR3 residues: CASSYGQGAEKLFF. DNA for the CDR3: TGTGCCAGCAGTTATGGACAGGGCGCCGAAAAACTGTTTTTT.